The TCR beta chain under discussion was sequenced for a study of T cell responses to AZD1222 COVID-19 vaccine. Study-level background: Samples with a second dose at about 4 or about 12 weeks were pooled together.

Germline CDR1 and CDR2: SGHRS and YFSETQ. The CDR3 is made up of 14 amino acids. Trimming stripped 3 bases from V and 4 bases from J, with 13 bases between. Here immunoSEQ multiplex PCR was the method, and the copy in TCRdb shows in-frame clones only, minus some. The sample includes more than 85,000 clones, around 90% seen only once; the top ten take about 9.1%. Findings and caveats of the study: Most donors were white British and more were female, and clonal diversity was possibly underestimated. Spike-specific TCR breadth and depth grew following two AZD1222 doses. Mapped onto spike, vaccine-associated CD4 TCRs spanned it and were dominant at 160-218 and 743-854.

Details on this clone: Its cognate antigen is unknown.

The input for sequencing was peripheral blood, taken on day 0 of AZD1222 vaccination. This chain uses TRBV5-1 with TRBJ1-2; D is unclear. This clonotype was obtained from an adult in good health. CDR3 sequence reads: CASSSQGNLYGYTF. The CDR3 DNA reads as TGCGCCAGCAGCTCACAAGGAAATCTCTATGGCTACACCTTC.